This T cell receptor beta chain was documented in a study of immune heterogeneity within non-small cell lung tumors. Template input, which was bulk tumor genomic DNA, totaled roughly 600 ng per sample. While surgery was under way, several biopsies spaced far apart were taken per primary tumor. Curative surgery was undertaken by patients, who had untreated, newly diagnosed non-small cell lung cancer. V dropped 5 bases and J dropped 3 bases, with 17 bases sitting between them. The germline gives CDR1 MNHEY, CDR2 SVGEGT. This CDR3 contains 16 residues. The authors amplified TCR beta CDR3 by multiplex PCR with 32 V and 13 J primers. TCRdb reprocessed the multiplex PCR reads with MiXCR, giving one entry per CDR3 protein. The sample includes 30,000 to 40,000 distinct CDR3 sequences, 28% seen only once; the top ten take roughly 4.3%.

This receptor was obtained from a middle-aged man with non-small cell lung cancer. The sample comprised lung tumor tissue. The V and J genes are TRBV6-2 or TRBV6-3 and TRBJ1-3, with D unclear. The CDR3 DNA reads TGTGCCAGCAGTAAGATCGGTGGGGTCTTTGGAAACACCATATATTTT. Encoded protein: CASSKIGGVFGNTIYF.